One sample yielded the 28 T cell receptor beta chains listed below, sequenced in a study of OX40 agonist ivuxolimab in advanced cancers. Produced via immunoSEQ multiplex PCR; TCRdb's table is partial and in-frame only. This table holds tens of thousands of clones, around 84% found once. Material: CD4+ or CD8+ T cells sorted from blood, obtained in a trial of the OX40 agonist ivuxolimab. These receptors came from an adult with an advanced solid tumor such as melanoma, head and neck, liver or kidney cancer.

This clone occurred a few times. The CDR3 region has the DNA TGTGCCAGCAGCGCAGGCAGGGTCCTATATGGCTACACCTTC. The encoded protein is CASSAGRVLYGYTF. The chain joins TRBV5-5 to TRBJ1-2; weak D call: TRBD1 (5 bases). The CDR3 has 14 residues. The V end lost 4 bases, the J end lost 5 bases, and 15 bases lay between the germline ends. CDR1 SGHKS and CDR2 YYEKEE come from the germline V gene (reference sequence).

The V gene is TRBV6-5, the J gene TRBJ2-1; 10 positions match TRBD2. The CDR3 contains 16 residues. The V gene's germline CDR1 is MNHEY and CDR2 SVGAGI. V lost 0 bases to trimming and J lost 4 bases; unmatched junction nucleotides: 3. CDR3 in DNA: TGTGCCAGCAGTTACTCGAGCGGGAGGGGATACAATGAGCAGTTCTTC. This translates into CASSYSSGRGYNEQFF.

J is TRBJ2-2 and V is TRBV18, with TRBD1 as a possible D gene (6 bases). Deletions cut 4 bases from V and 4 bases from J, with 7 bases between. This CDR3 is built from 13 residues. Per germline, CDR1 KGHSH and CDR2 LQKENI. The CDR3 here is CASSRTATGELFF. DNA of the CDR3: TGTGCCAGCTCACGGACAGCCACCGGGGAGCTGTTTTTT.

This chain uses TRBV7-9 with TRBJ1-5, with D tentatively TRBD1 (6 bases). V was trimmed by 1 base and J by 6 bases, leaving 10 bases between them. CDR1 is SEHNR, CDR2 FQNEAQ, per germline (reference sequence). This CDR3 contains 14 residues. As DNA, the CDR3 is TGTGCCAGCAGCTTAGGGGGGGCTGCTCAGCCCCAGCATTTT. Residues: CASSLGGAAQPQHF.

This rearrangement joins TRBV19 to TRBJ2-2; D remains ambiguous. V was pared by 4 bases and J by 1 base, with 13 bases between. The length of the CDR3 is 16 residues. Germline-derived CDR1 and CDR2 are LNHDA and SQIVND (reference sequence). The CDR3 protein is CASSTLAAVNTGELFF. The CDR3 nucleotides are TGTGCCAGTAGTACCCTGGCAGCAGTGAACACCGGGGAGCTGTTTTTT. Using reference TRBV19 and TRBJ2-2 for the parts outside the CDR3, the full variable domain is DGGITQSPKYLFRKEGQNVTLSCEQNLNHDAMYWYRQDPGQGLRLIYYSQIVNDFQKGDIAEGYSVSREKKESFPLTVTSAQKNPTAFYLCASSTLAAVNTGELFFGEGSRLTVL.

This chain uses TRBV7-9 with TRBJ2-1; 8 bases line up with TRBD2. Germline V gives CDR1 SEHNR, CDR2 FQNEAQ (reference sequence). The CDR3 consists of 16 residues. V was pared by 1 base and J by 9 bases, with 11 bases of the junction left unmatched. CDR3 DNA sequence: TGTGCCAGCAGCTTAGTGCCGCGGGAGGCCCTAAGTGAGCAGTTCTTC. Amino acids: CASSLVPREALSEQFF.

The V call is TRBV2, the J call TRBJ1-2, with 9 bases aligning to TRBD1. The CDR3 contains 15 residues. Germline V gene lookup returns CDR1 SNHLY and CDR2 FYNNEI. After removal of 1 base from V and 9 bases from J, the junction contained 9 bases not matched to a gene. Written as DNA, the CDR3 is TGTGCCAGCAGTGAAGGGGGACAGGGCCTTATACGCTACACCTTC. Translation gives CASSEGGQGLIRYTF.

This sequence joins TRBV7-3 and TRBJ2-1; possible D gene TRBD2, 6 bases. Trimming removed 5 bases from V and 1 base from J, with 12 bases in between. This CDR3 region has 15 residues. The V gene's germline CDR1 is SGHTA and CDR2 FQGTGA. The CDR3, as DNA: TGTGCCAGCAGCCGGGACTCTAATTCCTACAATGAGCAGTTCTTC. It specifies CASSRDSNSYNEQFF.

On this clone itself: The sample holds other DNA sequences that translate to the same CDR3. The chain joins TRBV7-2 to TRBJ1-3; the D is unclear. The CDR3 totals 12 residues. Germline assignment: CDR1 SGHTA and CDR2 FQGNSA. Trimming removed 3 bases at V and 0 bases at J, with 0 bases between. CDR3 sequence: CASSFSGNTIYF. CDR3 nucleotides: TGTGCCAGCAGCTTCTCTGGAAACACCATATATTTT.

The chain has TRBV11-3 and TRBJ2-7, with TRBD1 identical over 7 bases. J was trimmed by 1 base and V by 4 bases; bases with no gene match: 7. Germline V CDR1 and CDR2: SGHNT, YENEEA. This CDR3 comprises 15 residues. Here the CDR3 reads CASSSTGTFSYEQYF. CDR3 DNA: TGTGCCAGCAGCTCGACAGGGACCTTTTCCTACGAGCAGTACTTC.

This sequence joins TRBV5-1 and TRBJ2-1; D remains ambiguous. In germline, CDR1 is SGHRS, CDR2 YFSETQ. V shed 5 bases and J shed 6 bases, with 12 bases lying between them. This CDR3 contains 13 residues. CDR3 in DNA: TGCGCCAGCAGACAAACCAGTAGCAATGAGCAGTTCTTC. Encoded protein: CASRQTSSNEQFF.

The rearrangement links TRBV7-2 to TRBJ2-7, with D perhaps assigned TRBD1 or TRBD2 (5 bases each). This CDR3 is 16 amino acids long. CDR1 is SGHTA and CDR2 is FQGNSA in the germline V gene. Trimming left V 1 base short and J 1 base short, with 14 bases between. DNA of the CDR3: TGTGCCAGCAGCTTAGAGCAGGGTGGAGGTTCCTACGAGCAGTACTTC. Amino acids: CASSLEQGGGSYEQYF.

The J gene is TRBJ2-1, the V gene TRBV10-1, with 11 bases aligning to TRBD2. CDR1 WNHNN and CDR2 SYGVQD come from the germline V gene (reference sequence). The junction had 7 bases not matched to a gene; V was cut back by 2 bases and J by 1 base. The CDR3 has 18 amino acids. The CDR3 sequence: CASSEGLAGGPSYNEQFF. The CDR3 bases are TGCGCCAGCAGTGAGGGCCTAGCGGGAGGTCCATCCTACAATGAGCAGTTCTTC.

J is TRBJ2-3 and V is TRBV6-5; 7 nucleotides agree with TRBD2. The CDR3 loop spans 13 amino acids. Germline V gives CDR1 MNHEY, CDR2 SVGAGI. J gave up 1 base and V 7 bases, and 2 bases lay outside the gene matches. CDR3 region: CASKSGGTDTQYF. Written as DNA, the CDR3 is TGTGCCAGCAAAAGCGGGGGCACAGATACGCAGTATTTT.

The CDR3 region has the DNA TGCAGCGTCCGGACGGCTGTCGGAAACACCATATATTTT. This translates into CSVRTAVGNTIYF. V and J are TRBV29-1 and TRBJ1-3; unclear D gene. This CDR3 contains 13 residues. Deletions cut 6 bases from V and 4 bases from J, with 13 bases between. In germline, CDR1 is SQVTM, CDR2 ANQGSEA.

This clone has just one count. The J gene is TRBJ2-2, the V gene TRBV7-9; 9 bases agree with TRBD2. This CDR3 spans 14 amino acids. Trimming cost V 5 bases and J 5 bases; bases outside gene matches: 3. The V gene's germline CDR1 is SEHNR and CDR2 FQNEAQ (reference sequence). In nucleotides, the CDR3 is TGTGCCAGCAGCCGGACTAGCGAGACCGGGGAGCTGTTTTTT. Its translation: CASSRTSETGELFF. The full variable domain, completed using reference TRBV7-9 and TRBJ2-2, is DTGVSQNPRHKITKRGQNVTFRCDPISEHNRLYWYRQTLGQGPEFLTYFQNEAQLEKSRLLSDRFSAERPKGSFSTLEIQRTEQGDSAMYLCASSRTSETGELFFGEGSRLTVL.

There are a few counts of this clone. The CDR3 bases are TGTGCCAGCAGTGGTCCCGAAGGACCCCTCCACTTT. It codes for CASSGPEGPLHF. The J gene is TRBJ1-6, the V gene TRBV2; no clear D gene. Germline values: CDR1 SNHLY, CDR2 FYNNEI. The length of the CDR3 is 12 residues. V dropped 4 bases and J dropped 12 bases, with 10 bases sitting between them.

This clone was recorded many times. The chain joins TRBV25-1 to TRBJ2-7, with TRBD2 matching 7 bases. The germline V gene encodes CDR1 MGHDK and CDR2 SYGVNS. The V and J ends lost 7 bases and 2 bases, in that order; junction bases with no gene match: 5. The CDR3 runs 13 residues. The CDR3 spells CASNPAGTYEQYF. The CDR3 DNA is TGTGCCAGCAACCCAGCGGGGACCTACGAGCAGTACTTC.

This chain joins TRBV9 and TRBJ1-2, with D maybe TRBD1 (5 bases). This CDR3 has 11 amino acids. V was trimmed by 3 bases and J by 7 bases, leaving 7 bases between them. CDR1 is SGDLS and CDR2 is YYNGEE in the germline V gene. The CDR3 DNA sequence: TGTGCCAGCAGCGATGGGGGTGGCTACACCTTC. Residues: CASSDGGGYTF. Full variable domain (remainder filled in from reference TRBV9 and TRBJ1-2): DSGVTQTPKHLITATGQRVTLRCSPRSGDLSVYWYQQSLDQGLQFLIQYYNGEERAKGNILERFSAQQFPDLHSELNLSSLELGDSALYFCASSDGGGYTFGSGTRLTVV.

In DNA, the CDR3 is TGTGCCAGCAGCTCACAGGGGAGCTCCTACAATGAGCAGTTCTTC. Translation: CASSSQGSSYNEQFF. V gene TRBV7-3 combines with J gene TRBJ2-1; 7 bases map to TRBD1. V lost 4 bases to trimming and J lost 0 bases; unmatched junction nucleotides: 3. The CDR3 totals 15 residues. Per germline, CDR1 SGHTA and CDR2 FQGTGA.

V usage is TRBV1 and J usage is TRBJ2-1. TRBV1 is a known pseudogene. The CDR3 covers 13 residues. The CDR3 coding sequence is TGCACCAGCAGCCAAGGGGTGGGATGTGAGCAGTTCTTC. This gives the protein CTSSQGVGCEQFF.

The count of this clone is one. This rearrangement joins TRBV27 to TRBJ1-4; D gene ambiguous. The CDR3 totals 14 residues. V was shortened by 2 bases and J by 8 bases, with 12 bases between the two germline ends. Germline V gene lookup returns CDR1 MNHEY and CDR2 SMNVEV (reference sequence). In DNA, the CDR3 is TGTGCCAGCAGTTTAGGACGGCTAAGCGAAAAACTGTTTTTT. Translated, it gives CASSLGRLSEKLFF.

For this clone: Its ends do not fully match the called genes, so a read error is possible. V usage is TRBV30 and J usage is TRBJ1-6; unclear D gene. The V gene's germline CDR1 is GTSNPN and CDR2 SVGIG (reference sequence). This CDR3 has 13 residues. Here the CDR3 reads CARSVRAGSPLHF. The CDR3 DNA is TGTGCCCGGAGTGTACGGGCGGGATCACCCCTCCACTTT.

The chain recombines TRBV29-1 with TRBJ1-1, with 9 bases that match TRBD1. Germline V gene data show CDR1 as SQVTM and CDR2 as ANQGSEA. V shed 7 bases and J 5 bases; nucleotides not matched to a gene: 8. This CDR3 comprises 13 residues. The CDR3 bases are TGCAGCGCGGCGACAGGGGGGGAGACTGAAGCTTTCTTT. Its translation is CSAATGGETEAFF.

The chain joins TRBV5-8 to TRBJ2-7; TRBD1 agrees at 8 bases. The length of the CDR3 is 16 residues. Germline V CDR1 and CDR2: SGHTS, YDEGEE. V was pared by 4 bases and J by 5 bases, with 14 bases of the junction left unmatched. The CDR3 region is CASSARLGQGGDEQYF. For the CDR3, the DNA is TGTGCCAGCAGCGCCCGTCTCGGACAGGGCGGCGACGAGCAGTACTTC.

This chain uses TRBV27 with TRBJ2-3; 7 positions agree with TRBD1. J gave up 1 base and V 6 bases, and 10 bases lay outside the gene matches. The germline gives CDR1 MNHEY, CDR2 SMNVEV (reference sequence). CDR3 length equals 16 residues. CDR3 sequence: CASSTRQGSGTDTQYF. In nucleotides, the CDR3 is TGTGCCAGCAGCACTCGACAGGGAAGTGGCACAGATACGCAGTATTTT.

The rearrangement joins TRBV6-5 to TRBJ2-5; possible D gene TRBD2, 5 bases. CDR1 MNHEY and CDR2 SVGAGI come from the germline V gene. This CDR3 contains 15 residues. Trimming took 5 bases from V and 2 from J, leaving 15 bases between them. The CDR3 DNA reads TGTGCCAGCAGTCAACCTATACTAGGGCAAGAGACCCAGTACTTC. This encodes CASSQPILGQETQYF.

The CDR3 DNA reads as TGTGCCAGCAGTCGAACACCGGGACAGCTACAAGAGACCCAGTACTTC. Translated: CASSRTPGQLQETQYF. The gene calls are TRBV27 and TRBJ2-5; 7 nucleotides line up with TRBD1. Germline V gene data show CDR1 as MNHEY and CDR2 as SMNVEV (reference sequence). This CDR3 comprises 16 residues. V lost 5 bases, J lost 2 bases, and 11 bases stayed unmatched.